This passage covers 20 T cell receptor beta chains from one sample sequenced in a study of T cell responses to AZD1222 COVID-19 vaccine. Only in-frame clones appear in the TCRdb table, and some are missing; sequencing was by immunoSEQ multiplex PCR. The sample lists 80,000 to 85,000 clones, approximately 90% occurring once. The sequencing used peripheral blood, collected 28 days after the second AZD1222 dose. The receptors come from an adult who received the AZD1222 COVID-19 vaccine.

The rearrangement joins TRBV29-1 to TRBJ2-7, with 7 bases fitting TRBD1. CDR1 and CDR2 from the germline V gene are SQVTM and ANQGSEA. V gave up 6 bases and J gave up 7 bases; unmatched junction bases: 12. This CDR3 contains 13 residues. The CDR3 is CSVGKQGTGEQYF. The CDR3 nucleotides read TGCAGCGTGGGAAAACAGGGGACGGGGGAGCAGTACTTC.

This chain connects TRBV3-1 (or the pseudogene TRBV3-2) to TRBJ2-7; D tentatively fits TRBD1 or TRBD2 (5 bases each). Trimming cost V 5 bases and J 0 bases, with 14 bases left between them. There are 15 residues in the CDR3. Germline CDR1 reads LGHDT; CDR2 reads YNNKEL (reference sequence). CDR3 coding DNA: TGTGCCAGCAGCACCCGGGACGGAAGCTCCTACGAGCAGTACTTC. Translated, it gives CASSTRDGSSYEQYF.

V gene TRBV10-3 combines with J gene TRBJ1-2; D perhaps matches TRBD1 (6 bases). From germline, CDR1 is ENHRY and CDR2 SYGVKD. V was clipped by 3 bases and J by 0 bases, with 8 bases between them. The CDR3 extends over 14 amino acids. The DNA of the CDR3 is TGTGCCATCAGTGACCAGGGGACTAACTATGGCTACACCTTC. Residues: CAISDQGTNYGYTF.

CDR3 amino acids: CASSQTLGGNHNEQFF. The CDR3, as DNA: TGCGCCAGCAGCCAGACCCTGGGGGGGAACCACAATGAGCAGTTCTTC. The chain has TRBV4-1 and TRBJ2-1; 7 bases are shared with TRBD2. CDR3 length equals 16 residues. Germline trimming cut 3 bases from V and 5 bases from J; bases unmatched to any gene: 10. Per the germline V gene, CDR1 is MGHRA and CDR2 is YSYEKL.

The V and J genes are TRBV6-2 or TRBV6-3 and TRBJ2-7; the D gene is possibly TRBD1 (5 bases). Germline values: CDR1 MNHEY, CDR2 SVGEGT. The V end lost 2 bases, the J end lost 3 bases, and 8 bases lay between the germline ends. The CDR3 has 13 amino acids. The CDR3 DNA reads TGTGCCAGCAGTTACATGGGGCTCTACGAGCAGTACTTC. Protein product: CASSYMGLYEQYF.

The genes are TRBV5-1 and TRBJ1-4; D is perhaps TRBD1 (6 bases). This CDR3 spans 16 amino acids. Trimming removed 0 bases at V and 4 bases at J, with 13 bases between. CDR1 and CDR2 (germline): SGHRS, YFSETQ. CDR3 amino acids: CASSLAPLGGNEKLFF. CDR3 in DNA: TGCGCCAGCAGCTTGGCCCCTCTAGGGGGTAATGAAAAACTGTTTTTT. The full variable domain, with the rest looked up from reference TRBV5-1 and TRBJ1-4, is KAGVTQTPRYLIKTRGQQVTLSCSPISGHRSVSWYQQTPGQGLQFLFEYFSETQRNKGNFPGRFSGRQFSNSRSEMNVSTLELGDSALYLCASSLAPLGGNEKLFFGSGTQLSVL.

The chain has TRBV19 and TRBJ2-7; D possibly corresponds to TRBD2 (6 bases). Per the germline V gene, CDR1 is LNHDA and CDR2 is SQIVND (reference sequence). V dropped 6 bases and J dropped 1 base, with 19 bases sitting between them. This CDR3 is built from 16 residues. CDR3 nucleotides: TGTGCCAGTAGCCCCCCCCGCGGGACCGGTTCCTACGAGCAGTACTTC. It specifies CASSPPRGTGSYEQYF.

This chain links TRBV4-2 with TRBJ2-5; 14 positions agree with TRBD2. V lost 0 bases and J lost 5; bases outside the gene matches: 8. The CDR3 totals 18 residues. Germline CDR1 reads LGHNA; CDR2 reads YNFKEQ. CDR3 region: CASSQDWGTSGRTETQYF. The CDR3 DNA reads as TGTGCCAGCAGCCAAGATTGGGGGACTAGCGGGAGAACGGAGACCCAGTACTTC.

The rearrangement joins TRBV5-1 to TRBJ1-3; D is ambiguous. From germline, CDR1 is SGHRS and CDR2 YFSETQ. This CDR3 is 14 amino acids long. Between the trimmed V and J ends, which lost 0 bases and 2 bases, there was a span of 6 bases. CDR3 amino acids: CASSLGGPGNTIYF. The DNA for the CDR3 is TGCGCCAGCAGCTTGGGTGGTCCTGGAAACACCATATATTTT.

The chain joins TRBV6-5 to TRBJ1-2; D call uncertain. V lost 8 bases and J 5 bases, leaving 9 bases between the germline ends. This CDR3 has 11 amino acids. In germline, CDR1 is MNHEY, CDR2 SVGAGI. This CDR3 reads CASGRQYGYTF. In DNA form, the CDR3 reads TGTGCCAGCGGGCGGCAGTATGGCTACACCTTC.

V gene TRBV11-2 combines with J gene TRBJ2-7; unclear D gene. Germline CDR1 SGHAT, CDR2 FQNNGV. There are 12 residues in the CDR3. V was clipped by 4 bases and J by 5 bases, with 9 bases between them. Here the CDR3 reads CASSWSEDEQYF. In DNA, the CDR3 is TGTGCCAGCAGCTGGAGCGAAGACGAGCAGTACTTC.

The chain employs TRBV6-1 and TRBJ2-7; D gene ambiguous. Germline V gene sequence: CDR1 MNHNS, CDR2 SASEGT. Trimming cost V 2 bases and J 3 bases, with 8 bases left between them. This CDR3 spans 13 amino acids. CDR3 in DNA: TGTGCCAGCAGTGAATCGCCCGGCTACGAGCAGTACTTC. Translating gives CASSESPGYEQYF.

In this sample, this clone turned up a few times. The chain joins TRBV5-1 to TRBJ1-1, with D perhaps matching TRBD1 (6 bases). Germline CDR1 and CDR2: SGHRS and YFSETQ. Between the trimmed V and J ends, which lost 2 bases and 0 bases, there was a span of 14 bases. The CDR3 has 16 residues. CDR3 nucleotides: TGCGCCAGCAGCTTCGGTCCAACAGGGTTGAACACTGAAGCTTTCTTT. Translating it yields CASSFGPTGLNTEAFF.

This chain links TRBV19 with TRBJ2-7; D ambiguous. Germline V gene lookup returns CDR1 LNHDA and CDR2 SQIVND (reference sequence). The CDR3 extends over 8 amino acids. The CDR3 nucleotides read TGTGTGGAGTACGAGCAGTACTTC. It encodes CVEYEQYF.

The gene calls are TRBV18 and TRBJ1-2; TRBD1 aligns across 7 bases. J was trimmed by 4 bases and V by 1 base; bases with no gene match: 0. Germline-derived CDR1 and CDR2 are KGHSH and LQKENI. The CDR3 loop spans 13 amino acids. The CDR3 spells CASSPRDSYGYTF. The CDR3 nucleotides read TGTGCCAGCTCACCACGGGACAGCTATGGCTACACCTTC.

This chain connects TRBV4-1 to TRBJ2-7; D is possibly TRBD1 or TRBD2 (5 bases each). The ends were cut back, 4 bases at V and 0 bases at J, with 10 bases in the middle. This CDR3 comprises 14 residues. CDR1 and CDR2 from the germline V gene are MGHRA and YSYEKL. The CDR3 bases are TGCGCCAGCAGCCTAGGGACCAGCTCCTACGAGCAGTACTTC. Protein: CASSLGTSSYEQYF.

V gene TRBV28 combines with J gene TRBJ1-3; D unclear. This CDR3 is built from 12 residues. CDR1 and CDR2 (germline): MDHEN, SYDVKM. The V and J ends lost 4 bases and 4 bases respectively, with 5 bases between them. CDR3 in amino acids: CASSSPGNTIYF. The CDR3 DNA is TGTGCCAGCAGTTCACCCGGAAACACCATATATTTT.

Only one count was recorded for this clone. The V and J genes are TRBV6-5 and TRBJ2-7; perhaps TRBD2 as D (5 bases). Germline CDR1 MNHEY, CDR2 SVGAGI. With 6 bases removed from V and 6 bases from J, the gap between germline ends came to 12 bases. The length of the CDR3 is 12 residues. In DNA, the CDR3 is TGTGCCAGCAGGCCGGGGATTGGCGAGCAGTACTTC. It is translated as CASRPGIGEQYF.

This chain joins TRBV20-1 and TRBJ2-3, with D unresolved. V lost 1 base and J lost 1, with 0 bases in between. From germline, CDR1 is DFQATT and CDR2 SNEGSKA (reference sequence). The CDR3 has 11 amino acids. In nucleotides, the CDR3 is TGCAGTGCTAGAGGCACAGATACGCAGTATTTT. Encoded protein: CSARGTDTQYF.

The V and J genes are TRBV18 and TRBJ2-7; D is unclear. CDR1 is KGHSH, CDR2 LQKENI, per germline. Trimming pared 3 bases from V and 0 bases from J, leaving 12 bases between. This CDR3 comprises 15 residues. CDR3: CASSPTAGRSYEQYF. The CDR3 DNA sequence: TGTGCCAGCTCACCGACGGCAGGACGCTCCTACGAGCAGTACTTC.